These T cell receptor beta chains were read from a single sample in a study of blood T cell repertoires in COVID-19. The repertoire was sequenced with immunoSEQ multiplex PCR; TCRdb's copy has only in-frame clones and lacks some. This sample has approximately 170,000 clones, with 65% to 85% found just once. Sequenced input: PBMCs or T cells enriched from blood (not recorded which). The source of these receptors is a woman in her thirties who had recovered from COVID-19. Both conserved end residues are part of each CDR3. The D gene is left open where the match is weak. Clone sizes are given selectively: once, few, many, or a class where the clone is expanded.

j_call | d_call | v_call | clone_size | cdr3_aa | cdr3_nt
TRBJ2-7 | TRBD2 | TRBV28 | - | CASSWGGTYEQYF | TGTGCCAGCTCGTGGGGGGGGACTTACGAGCAGTACTTC
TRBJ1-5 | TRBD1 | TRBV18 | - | CASSTNIQGNNQPQHF | TGTGCCAGCTCGACAAATATACAGGGGAACAATCAGCCCCAGCATTTT
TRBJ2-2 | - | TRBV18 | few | CASSPQLRELFF | TGTGCCAGCTCACCACAACTCCGGGAGCTGTTTTTT
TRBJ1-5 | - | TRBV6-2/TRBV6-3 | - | CASSYTNRVNQPQHF | TGTGCCAGCAGTTATACGAACAGAGTAAATCAGCCCCAGCATTTT
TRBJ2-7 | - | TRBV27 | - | CASRRGGTGSYEQYF | TGTGCCAGCAGGAGGGGGGGGACAGGATCCTACGAGCAGTACTTC
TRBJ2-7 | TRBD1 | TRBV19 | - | CASSITGGQTYEQYF | TGTGCCAGTAGTATCACAGGGGGTCAGACCTACGAGCAGTACTTC
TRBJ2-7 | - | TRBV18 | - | CASSPAISYEQYF | TGTGCCAGCTCACCCGCTATCTCCTACGAGCAGTACTTC
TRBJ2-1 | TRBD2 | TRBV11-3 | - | CASSSSGGYYNEQFF | TGTGCCAGCAGCTCTAGCGGGGGGTACTACAATGAGCAGTTCTTC
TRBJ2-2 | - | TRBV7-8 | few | CASSGHTGINTGELFF | TGTGCCAGCAGCGGACATACAGGGATTAACACCGGGGAGCTGTTTTTT
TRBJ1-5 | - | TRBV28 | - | CASSPVGGVGNQPQHF | TGTGCCAGCAGCCCGGTGGGGGGGGTAGGCAATCAGCCCCAGCATTTT
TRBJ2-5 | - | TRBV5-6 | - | CASSSFGETQYF | TGTGCCAGCAGCTCGTTCGGAGAGACCCAGTACTTC
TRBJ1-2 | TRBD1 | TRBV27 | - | CASSSTGTGAYYGYTF | TGTGCCAGCAGTTCAACCGGGACAGGGGCCTACTATGGCTACACCTTC
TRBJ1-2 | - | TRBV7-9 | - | CASSPPGLDGYTF | TGTGCCAGCAGCCCGCCCGGACTGGATGGCTACACCTTC
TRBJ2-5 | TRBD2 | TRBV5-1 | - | CASSRLGRRGETQYF | TGCGCCAGCAGCCGGCTCGGCCGGCGGGGGGAGACCCAGTACTTC
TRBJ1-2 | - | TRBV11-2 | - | CASSLGAGRINYGYTF | TGTGCCAGCAGCTTAGGGGCGGGGAGAATTAACTATGGCTACACCTTC
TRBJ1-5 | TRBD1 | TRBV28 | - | CASIDRGEIQPQHF | TGTGCCAGCATCGACAGGGGGGAAATTCAGCCCCAGCATTTT
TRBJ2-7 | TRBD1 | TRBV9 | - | CASSPSPGQFSYEQYF | TGTGCCAGCAGCCCTTCCCCGGGACAGTTCTCCTACGAGCAGTACTTC
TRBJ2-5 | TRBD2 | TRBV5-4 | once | CASSPLGLAEETQYF | TGTGCCAGCAGCCCGCTTGGCCTAGCGGAAGAGACCCAGTACTTC
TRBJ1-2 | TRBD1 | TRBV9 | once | CASSDRPGQGPSMGYTF | TGTGCCAGCAGCGACCGACCGGGACAGGGACCTTCTATGGGCTACACCTTC
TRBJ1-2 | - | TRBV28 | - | CASRERFGYTF | TGTGCCAGCCGAGAGCGTTTTGGCTACACCTTC
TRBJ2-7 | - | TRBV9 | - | CASSGGSSYEQYF | TGTGCCAGCAGCGGAGGGAGCTCCTACGAGCAGTACTTC
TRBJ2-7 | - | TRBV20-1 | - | CSASPLSAGSYEQYF | TGCAGTGCTAGTCCCCTGAGCGCCGGATCCTACGAGCAGTACTTC
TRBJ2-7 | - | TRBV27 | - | CASSLTGSYEQYF | TGTGCCAGCAGCTTGACAGGTTCCTACGAGCAGTACTTC
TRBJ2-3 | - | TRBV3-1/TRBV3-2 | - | CASSPLVVGGEENTDTQYF | TGTGCCAGCAGCCCATTAGTCGTTGGCGGGGAAGAAAACACAGATACGCAGTATTTT
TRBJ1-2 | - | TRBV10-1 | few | CASSHQDNYGYTF | TGCGCCAGCAGCCACCAGGATAACTATGGCTACACCTTC
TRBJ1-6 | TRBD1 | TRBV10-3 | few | CAISESGRGLGSYNSPLHF | TGTGCCATCAGTGAGTCTGGCAGGGGGCTAGGCTCCTATAATTCACCCCTCCACTTT
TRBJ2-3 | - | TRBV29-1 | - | CSVLGGGRNTDTQYF | TGCAGCGTTTTGGGGGGCGGGAGAAACACAGATACGCAGTATTTT
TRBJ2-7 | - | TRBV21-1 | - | CASSKALDFCEQYF | TGTGCCAGCAGCAAAGCGCTCGACTTTTGCGAGCAGTACTTC
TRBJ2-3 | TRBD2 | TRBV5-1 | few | CASSFGLAGASTDTQYF | TGCGCCAGCAGCTTCGGACTAGCGGGGGCCAGCACAGATACGCAGTATTTT
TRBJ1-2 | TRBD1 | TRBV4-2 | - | CASSAEDRLMYYGYTF | TGTGCCAGCAGCGCCGAGGACAGGTTGATGTACTATGGCTACACCTTC
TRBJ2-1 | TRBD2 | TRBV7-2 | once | CASSLGRAPYNEQFF | TGTGCCAGCAGTCTCGGGAGGGCCCCCTACAATGAGCAGTTCTTC
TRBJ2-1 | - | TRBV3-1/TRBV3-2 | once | CASSQQGLGRFF | TGTGCCAGCAGCCAACAGGGGCTAGGTCGGTTCTTC
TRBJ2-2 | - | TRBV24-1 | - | CATTKGTPFTGELFF | TGTGCCACCACCAAGGGGACACCCTTCACCGGGGAGCTGTTTTTT
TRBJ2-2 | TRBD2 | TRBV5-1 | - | CASSLDSGRRTGELFF | TGCGCCAGCAGCTTGGACAGCGGGAGACGCACCGGGGAGCTGTTTTTT
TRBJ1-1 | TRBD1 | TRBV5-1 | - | CASSNLQGANTEAFF | TGCGCCAGCAGCAACCTACAGGGGGCCAACACTGAAGCTTTCTTT
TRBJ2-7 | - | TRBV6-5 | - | CASSYSVSTDYEQYF | TGTGCCAGCAGTTACTCTGTTAGCACCGACTACGAGCAGTACTTC
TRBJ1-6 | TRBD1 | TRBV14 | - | CASSQTGGNSPLHF | TGTGCCAGCAGCCAAACAGGGGGGAATTCACCCCTCCACTTT
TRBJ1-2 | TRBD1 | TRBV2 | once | CASLFDRANYGYTF | TGTGCCAGCTTATTCGACAGGGCTAACTATGGCTACACCTTC
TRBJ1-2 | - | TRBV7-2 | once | CASSLETWAGNDGYTF | TGTGCCAGCAGCTTAGAAACATGGGCAGGGAATGATGGCTACACCTTC
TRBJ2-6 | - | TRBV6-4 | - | CASSAGISGANVLTF | TGTGCCAGCAGTGCGGGTATCTCTGGGGCCAACGTCCTGACTTTC
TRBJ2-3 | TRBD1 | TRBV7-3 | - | CASSWAGGTQYF | TGTGCCAGCAGCTGGGCAGGGGGTACGCAGTATTTT
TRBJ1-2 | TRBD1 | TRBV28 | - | CASSFGGAQGQGYGYTF | TGTGCCAGCAGTTTTGGAGGGGCACAGGGGCAGGGCTATGGCTACACCTTC
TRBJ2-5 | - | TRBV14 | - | CASSQDFGVQYF | TGTGCCAGCAGCCAAGATTTTGGAGTCCAGTACTTC
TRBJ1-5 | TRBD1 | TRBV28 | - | CATSRGPNQPQHF | TGTGCCACTTCCAGGGGGCCCAATCAGCCCCAGCATTTT
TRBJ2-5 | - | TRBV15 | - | CATSPGRLQETQYF | TGTGCCACCAGCCCAGGGCGACTCCAAGAGACCCAGTACTTC
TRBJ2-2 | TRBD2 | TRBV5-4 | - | CASSLAPTGRAFGELFF | TGTGCCAGCAGCTTGGCCCCCACCGGGAGGGCCTTCGGGGAGCTGTTTTTT
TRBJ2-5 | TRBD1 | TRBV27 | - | CASATGGIIETQYF | TGTGCCAGCGCTACAGGGGGCATTATAGAGACCCAGTACTTC
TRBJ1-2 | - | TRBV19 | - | CAVSNRVGQGTDGYTF | TGTGCCGTAAGCAACCGCGTGGGGCAGGGTACGGATGGCTACACCTTC